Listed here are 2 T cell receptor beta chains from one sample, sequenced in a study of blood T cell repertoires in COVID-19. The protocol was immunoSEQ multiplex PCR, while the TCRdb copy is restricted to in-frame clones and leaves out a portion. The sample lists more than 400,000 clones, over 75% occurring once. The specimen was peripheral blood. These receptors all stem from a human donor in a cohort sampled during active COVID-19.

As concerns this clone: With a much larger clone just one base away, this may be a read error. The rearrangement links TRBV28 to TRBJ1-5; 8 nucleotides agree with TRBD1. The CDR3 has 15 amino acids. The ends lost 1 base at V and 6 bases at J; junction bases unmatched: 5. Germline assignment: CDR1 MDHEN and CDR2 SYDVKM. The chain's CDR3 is CASSLSDRGRQPQHF. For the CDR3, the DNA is TGTGCCAGCAGTTTATCCGACAGGGGTCGTCAGCCCCAGCATTTT.

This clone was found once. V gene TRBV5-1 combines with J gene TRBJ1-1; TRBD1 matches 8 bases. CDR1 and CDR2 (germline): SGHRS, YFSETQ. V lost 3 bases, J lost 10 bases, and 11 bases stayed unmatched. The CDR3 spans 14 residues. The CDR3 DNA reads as TGCGCCAGCAGCTCACCCGGACAGGGTCCGGGAGCTTTCTTT. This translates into CASSSPGQGPGAFF.